This entry describes one T cell receptor beta chain. This clonotype has just a few counts. The antigen this receptor binds is unknown. No base qualities exist here, and no much larger clone lies one base off it. The roughly 38 donors, aged about 6 to 95 years, were systemically healthy Caucasian individuals from Russia. Approximately 10 milliliters of peripheral blood were collected from each donor into EDTA-treated Vacutainer tubes. Ficoll-Paque density-gradient centrifugation was used to isolate PBMCs, with at least 6 million obtained per sample. Total RNA, at least 5 micrograms per sample, was extracted from PBMCs with Trizol reagent. Naive CD45RAhigh/CD27high T cell percentages were measured by flow cytometry on a PBMC aliquot from every donor. Receptors were amplified or captured by 5' RACE. Reads for this sample came from an Illumina HiSeq 2500. A second 7 to 11 cycle PCR used a sample-barcoded 5' primer and a J-beta primer mix. Each TCR beta cDNA molecule received a unique molecular identifier from a template-switch 5' adaptor carrying 12 random nucleotides. At least 2.5 million CDR3-containing paired-end reads were obtained from each sample. All of the RNA was converted into first-strand cDNA using the Mint cDNA synthesis kit, with a TRBC-specific oligonucleotide serving as the primer. All cDNA was treated with uracil-DNA glycosylase and then went through a first 18-cycle PCR with the universal primers M1SS and BC2_uni_R. The paper's data handling went like this. Each sample was normalized by randomly selecting 1 million high-quality reads, each carrying a distinct molecular identifier. Instead of being binned into consensus sequences, reads that shared molecular identifiers were thrown out. MiTCR, with a Q25 quality threshold and the strictest error-elimination algorithm, was used for CDR3 identification, clonotype clustering and error correction. A nonparametric unseen species model with Euler transformation was used to estimate a lower bound on total TCR beta diversity. In TCRdb, the public reads were trimmed at Q25 with fastp and aligned with MiXCR, with productive beta chains retained. Each entry is one CDR3 protein sequence, shown with its most common DNA and genes. Clone size and V and J calls follow TCRdb, not the original study. In this sample the table shows 450,000 to 700,000 distinct CDR3 sequences, about 25% of which occur a single time. About a fifth of the sample goes to the ten largest clones.

These data are taken from a study of blood T cells in healthy people across ages (dated by TCRdb to the mid-2010s). A note on the overall study: Template switching captured roughly one uniquely barcoded TCR beta cDNA molecule per two T cells in model experiments. The study measured age-related changes in TCR beta repertoire diversity using deep sequencing normalized with unique cDNA molecular identifiers. Donors were grouped into four age groups: young (average 16 years), middle-aged (about 38), aged (roughly 62) and long-lived (approximately 82). Donors of different ages were randomly distributed across sequencing lanes to avoid experimental bias. The study analyzed two additional independent replicas of 1 million unique cDNA reads from the same blood draw for two donors, one aged 18 to 30 and one aged 80 or older.

The CDR3 numbers 19 residues from cysteine through phenylalanine. Solely the CDR3 DNA is kept, with 57 bases framed from the first base. Here is what the overall study found, with its caveats: Because donor CMV infection status was unknown, age-related changes in expanded clonotypes were potentially confounded. As age increased, observed TCR beta diversity per million T cells dropped in a roughly linear way, and a significant reduction was already evident by age 40. Compared with the aged group, the long-lived group had more naive CD4+ T cells, fewer expanded clones and increased TCR diversity, suggesting age selection. Since profiling was done on bulk unsorted PBMCs, naive and antigen-experienced compartments could not be conclusively compared. The percentage of naive T cells measured by flow cytometry correlated strongly with observed TCR beta diversity. Total diversity estimates from one million sequenced T cells were considered lower bounds and underestimates.

The source material was blood. The receptor comes from a woman in her 70s in good health. The chain is encoded by TRBV21-1 joined to TRBJ1-5; the table assigns TRBD1, which was not confirmed against the DNA. TRBV21-1 is an annotated pseudogene. The CDR3 sequence is CASRVRVTGGGWDNQPQHF. The nucleotide sequence is TGTGCCAGCAGGGTACGAGTTACAGGGGGCGGCTGGGACAATCAGCCCCAGCATTTT.